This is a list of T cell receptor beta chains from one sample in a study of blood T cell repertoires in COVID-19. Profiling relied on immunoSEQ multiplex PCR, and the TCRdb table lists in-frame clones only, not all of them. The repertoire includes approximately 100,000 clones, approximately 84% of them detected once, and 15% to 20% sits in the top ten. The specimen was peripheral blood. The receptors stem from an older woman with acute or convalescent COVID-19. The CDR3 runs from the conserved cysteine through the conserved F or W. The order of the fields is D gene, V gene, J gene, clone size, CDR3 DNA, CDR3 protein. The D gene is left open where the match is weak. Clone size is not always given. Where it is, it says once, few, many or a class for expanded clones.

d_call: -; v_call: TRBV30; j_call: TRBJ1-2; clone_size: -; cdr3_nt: TGTGCCTGGAGTGTACTTGGGGGCGCTGGCTACACCTTC; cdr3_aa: CAWSVLGGAGYTF
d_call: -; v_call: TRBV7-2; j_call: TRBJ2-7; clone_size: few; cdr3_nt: TGTGCCAGCAGCTTACGGGGATGGGCGGGGGCAACGACCTACGAGCAGTACTTC; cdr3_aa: CASSLRGWAGATTYEQYF
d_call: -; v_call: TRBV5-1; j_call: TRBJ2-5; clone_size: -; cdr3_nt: TGCGCCAGCAGCTTCGCTAGCGAGGAGACCCAGTACTTC; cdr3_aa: CASSFASEETQYF
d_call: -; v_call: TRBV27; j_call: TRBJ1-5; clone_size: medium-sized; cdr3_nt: TGTGCCAGCAGTACGAAGGTTGGAGGCAGGCAGCCCCAGCATTTT; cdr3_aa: CASSTKVGGRQPQHF
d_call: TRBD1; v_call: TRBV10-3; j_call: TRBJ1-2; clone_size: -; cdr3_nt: TGTGCCATCAAAGGGGGCGAGGGGACAGGGGGCGCTCCCGGTGGCTACACCTTC; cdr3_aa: CAIKGGEGTGGAPGGYTF
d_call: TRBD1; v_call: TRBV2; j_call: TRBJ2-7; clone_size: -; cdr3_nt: TGTGCCAGCAGTGAAATTGGACAGGGTTTGTACGAGCAGTACTTC; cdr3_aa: CASSEIGQGLYEQYF
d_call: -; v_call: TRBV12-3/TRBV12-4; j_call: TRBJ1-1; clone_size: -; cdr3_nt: TGTGCCAGCAGCTATAAGAACACTGAAGCTTTCTTT; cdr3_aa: CASSYKNTEAFF
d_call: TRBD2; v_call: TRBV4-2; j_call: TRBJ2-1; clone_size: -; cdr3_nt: TGTGCCAGCAGCCAAGAATGGGGTTCTAGCGGTAGAGGGCAGTTCTTC; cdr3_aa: CASSQEWGSSGRGQFF
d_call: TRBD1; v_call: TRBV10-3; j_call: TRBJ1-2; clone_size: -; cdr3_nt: TGTGCCATCAGTGGAGGAGAGGGGGCCAACTATGGCTACACCTTC; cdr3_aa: CAISGGEGANYGYTF
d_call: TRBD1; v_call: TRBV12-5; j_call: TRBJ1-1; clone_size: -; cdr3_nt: TGTGCTAGTGGTTTGGTTTATCTGGGACAGCTGAACACTGAAGCTTTCTTT; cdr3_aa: CASGLVYLGQLNTEAFF
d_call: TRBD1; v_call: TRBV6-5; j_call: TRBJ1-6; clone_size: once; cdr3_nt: TGTGCCAGCAGTCGACAGGGCGGAAAGTCACCCCTCCACTTT; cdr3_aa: CASSRQGGKSPLHF
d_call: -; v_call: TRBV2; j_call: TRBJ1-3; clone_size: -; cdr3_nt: TGTGCCAGCAGTCTTATGAGCTCTGGAAACACCATATATTTT; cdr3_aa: CASSLMSSGNTIYF
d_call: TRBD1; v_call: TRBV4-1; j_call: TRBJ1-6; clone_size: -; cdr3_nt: TGCGCCAGCAGCCAAGATTGGGTACAGGGGGCGAGTAATTCACCCCTCCACTTT; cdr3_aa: CASSQDWVQGASNSPLHF
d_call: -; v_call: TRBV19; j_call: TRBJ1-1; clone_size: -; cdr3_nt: TGTGCCAGTAGTATGTGGGCGGGAGGGACTGAAGCTTTCTTT; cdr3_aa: CASSMWAGGTEAFF
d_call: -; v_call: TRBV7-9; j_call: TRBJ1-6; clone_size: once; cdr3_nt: TGTGCCAGCAGCTTAGGCCCGAAGGGGATCGCAAATTCACCCCTCCACTTT; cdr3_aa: CASSLGPKGIANSPLHF
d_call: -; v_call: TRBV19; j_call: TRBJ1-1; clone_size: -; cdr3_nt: TGTGCCAGTAGTATAGGCAACAGGAGAGGGAACACTGAAGCTTTCTTT; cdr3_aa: CASSIGNRRGNTEAFF
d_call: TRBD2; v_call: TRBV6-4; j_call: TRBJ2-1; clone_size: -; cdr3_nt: TGTGCCAGCAGCCCATCCTTAACGGGGGGGGCCCGCAATGAGCAGTTCTTC; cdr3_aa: CASSPSLTGGARNEQFF
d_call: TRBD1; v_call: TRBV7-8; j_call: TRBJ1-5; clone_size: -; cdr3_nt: TGTGCCAGCAGCGGGGGGGGCGGGACAGGTCTCCCCCAGCCCCAGCATTTT; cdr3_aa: CASSGGGGTGLPQPQHF
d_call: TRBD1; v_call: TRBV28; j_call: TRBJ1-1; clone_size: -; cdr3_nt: TGTGCCAGCAGTCCGACCCGGACAGGGGGCGGATACACTGAAGCTTTCTTT; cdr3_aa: CASSPTRTGGGYTEAFF
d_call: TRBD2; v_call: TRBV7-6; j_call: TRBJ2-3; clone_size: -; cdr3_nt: TGTGCCAGCAGCAAAGAGGCGGGGGGATACACAGATACGCAGTATTTT; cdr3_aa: CASSKEAGGYTDTQYF
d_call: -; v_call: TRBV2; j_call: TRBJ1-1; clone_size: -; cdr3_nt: TGTGCCAGCAGCGATGAAATATCGGGGGTACGGGCTTTCTTT; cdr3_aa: CASSDEISGVRAFF
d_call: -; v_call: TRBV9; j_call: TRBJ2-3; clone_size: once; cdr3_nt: TGTGCCAGCAACCAACGACCAGGGAATACGCAGTATTTT; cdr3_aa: CASNQRPGNTQYF
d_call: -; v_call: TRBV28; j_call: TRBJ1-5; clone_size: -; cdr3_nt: TGTGCCAGCAGTCGTCAGGGTGGCAATCAGCCCCAGCATTTT; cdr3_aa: CASSRQGGNQPQHF
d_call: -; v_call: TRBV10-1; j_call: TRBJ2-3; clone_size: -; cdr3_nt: TGCGCCAGCAGTGGCCGGAGGGGTGATACGCAGTATTTT; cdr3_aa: CASSGRRGDTQYF
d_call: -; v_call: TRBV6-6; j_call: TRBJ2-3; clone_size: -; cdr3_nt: TGTGCCAGCAGTTTCCCGGGACTTCGCGCAGATACGCAGTATTTT; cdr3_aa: CASSFPGLRADTQYF
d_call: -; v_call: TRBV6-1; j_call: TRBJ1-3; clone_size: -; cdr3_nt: TGTGCCAGCAGTGATGAGATCCACGGTCCCGCCAGGTACAAAGCCATATATTTT; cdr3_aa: CASSDEIHGPARYKAIYF
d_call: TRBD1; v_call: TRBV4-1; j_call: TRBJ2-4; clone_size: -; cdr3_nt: TGCGCCAGCAGCCACGAGACAGGGGGTCTCGCCAAAAACATTCAGTACTTC; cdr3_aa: CASSHETGGLAKNIQYF
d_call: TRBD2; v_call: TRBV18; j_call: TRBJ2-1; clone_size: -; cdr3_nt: TGTGCCAGCTCACCGCCGGGCTTAGCGGGGGGGAATGAGCAGTTCTTC; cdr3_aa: CASSPPGLAGGNEQFF
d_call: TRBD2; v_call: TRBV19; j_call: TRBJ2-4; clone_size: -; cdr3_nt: TGTGCCAGTAGTATAGATTGGACTAGCGGGGGGATTCAGTACTTC; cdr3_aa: CASSIDWTSGGIQYF
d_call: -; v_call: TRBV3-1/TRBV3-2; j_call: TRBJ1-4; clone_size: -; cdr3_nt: TGTGCCAGCAGCCAAGATAGTCCTGGGCCTAATGAAAAACTGTTTTTT; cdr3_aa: CASSQDSPGPNEKLFF
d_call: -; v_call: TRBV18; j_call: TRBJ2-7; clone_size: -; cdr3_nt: TGTGCCAGCTCAGGCGGCTTCTCCTACGAGCAGTACTTC; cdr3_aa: CASSGGFSYEQYF
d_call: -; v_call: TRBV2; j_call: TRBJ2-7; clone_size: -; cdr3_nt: TGTGCCAGCAGTGAATGGTCCCCCCAGGGGGGCAAGCAGTACTTC; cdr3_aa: CASSEWSPQGGKQYF
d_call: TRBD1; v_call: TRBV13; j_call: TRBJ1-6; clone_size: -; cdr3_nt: TGTGCCAGCAGCTTTGGCGACAGGGGGCGAAATTCACCCCTCCACTTT; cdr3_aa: CASSFGDRGRNSPLHF
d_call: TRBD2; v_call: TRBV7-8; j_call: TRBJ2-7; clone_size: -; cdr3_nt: TGTGCCAGCAGCTTGACTAGCGGGGGGATTAATTCCTACGAGCAGTACTTC; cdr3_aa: CASSLTSGGINSYEQYF
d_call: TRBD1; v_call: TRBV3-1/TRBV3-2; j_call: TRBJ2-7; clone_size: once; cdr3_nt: TGTGCCAGCACTCGAGGGGACAGCTCCTACGAGCAGTACTTC; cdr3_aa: CASTRGDSSYEQYF
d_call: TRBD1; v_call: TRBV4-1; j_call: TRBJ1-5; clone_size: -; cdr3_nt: TGCGCCAGCAGCCAGGTCGTTGGGACAGGGGTCAATCAGCCCCAGCATTTT; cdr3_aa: CASSQVVGTGVNQPQHF
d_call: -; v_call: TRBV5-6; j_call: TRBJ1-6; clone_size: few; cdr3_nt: TGTGCCAGCAGCAGAAAACCCGAGTATAATTCACCCCTCCACTTT; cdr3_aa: CASSRKPEYNSPLHF
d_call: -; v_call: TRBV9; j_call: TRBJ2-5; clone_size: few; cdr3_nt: TGTGCCAGCAGCGTAGCTCCCCGAGGGGAGACCCAGTACTTC; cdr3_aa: CASSVAPRGETQYF
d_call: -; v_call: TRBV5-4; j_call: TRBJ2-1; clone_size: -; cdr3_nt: TGTGCCAGCAGCCTGGGGCCCGACAATGAGCAGTTCTTC; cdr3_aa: CASSLGPDNEQFF
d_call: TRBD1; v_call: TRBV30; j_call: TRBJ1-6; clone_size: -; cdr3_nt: TGTGCCTGGGGCGGACAGGGATATTCACCCCTCCACTTT; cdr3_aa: CAWGGQGYSPLHF
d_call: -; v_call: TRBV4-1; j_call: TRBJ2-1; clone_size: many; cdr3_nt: TGCGCCAGCAGCCAAAGGTCCCCGTCAGGCAATGAGCAGTTCTTC; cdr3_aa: CASSQRSPSGNEQFF
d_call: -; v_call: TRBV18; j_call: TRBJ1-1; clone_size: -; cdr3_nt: TGTGCCAGCTCACCAATAGTGAACACTGAAGCTTTCTTT; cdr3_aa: CASSPIVNTEAFF
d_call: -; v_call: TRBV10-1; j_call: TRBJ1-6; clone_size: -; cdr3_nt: TGCGCCAGCAGAAGGACCCGGGACAATAATTCACCCCTCCACTTT; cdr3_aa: CASRRTRDNNSPLHF
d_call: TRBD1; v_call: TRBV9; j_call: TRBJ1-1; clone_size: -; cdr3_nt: TGTGCCAGCAGCGTTCAGGGGGCGAACACTGAAGCTTTCTTT; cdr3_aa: CASSVQGANTEAFF
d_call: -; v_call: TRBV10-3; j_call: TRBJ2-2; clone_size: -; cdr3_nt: TGTGCCATCGAGGTTGGGGGGACGAACACCGGGGAGCTGTTTTTT; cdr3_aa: CAIEVGGTNTGELFF
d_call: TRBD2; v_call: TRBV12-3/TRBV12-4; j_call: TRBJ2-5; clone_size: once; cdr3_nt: TGTGCCAGCAGAACTAGCGGGCAAGAGACCCAGTACTTC; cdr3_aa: CASRTSGQETQYF
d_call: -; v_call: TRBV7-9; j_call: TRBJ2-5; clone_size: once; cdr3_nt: TGTGCCAGCAACTGGGCCCATCAAGAGACCCAGTACTTC; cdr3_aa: CASNWAHQETQYF
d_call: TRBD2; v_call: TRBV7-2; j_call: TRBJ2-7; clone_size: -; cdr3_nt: TGTGCCAGCAGCTTAGGTCTAGCGGGGGGGCGGAGGGAGCAGTACTTC; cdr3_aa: CASSLGLAGGRREQYF
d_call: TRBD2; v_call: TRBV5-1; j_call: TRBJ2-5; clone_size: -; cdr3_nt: TGCCCCACCAACCCCGCCGGGCGGGGGGGGGAGACCCAGTACTTC; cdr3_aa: CPTNPAGRGGETQYF
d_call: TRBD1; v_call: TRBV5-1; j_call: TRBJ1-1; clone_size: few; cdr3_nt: TGCGCCAGCAGCCTGGGACAGGGGGCGCGGGTCACTGAAGCTTTCTTT; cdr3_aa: CASSLGQGARVTEAFF
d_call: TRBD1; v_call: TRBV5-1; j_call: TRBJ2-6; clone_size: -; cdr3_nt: TGCGCCAGCAGCTGGGACAGGTCCTCTGGGGCCAACGTCCTGACTTTC; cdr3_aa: CASSWDRSSGANVLTF
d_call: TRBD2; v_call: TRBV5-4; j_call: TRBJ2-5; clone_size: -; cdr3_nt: TGTGCCAGCAGCTTGGGACTAGCGGGGGGCCACGCCGTAGGGACCCAGTACTTC; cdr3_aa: CASSLGLAGGHAVGTQYF
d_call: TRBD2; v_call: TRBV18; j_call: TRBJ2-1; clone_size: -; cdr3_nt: TGTGCCAGCTCAGGCTTAGCGGGGGGGATCGATGAGCAGTTCTTC; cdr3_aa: CASSGLAGGIDEQFF